This TCR beta chain is from a study of technical replicates of blood from a few donors. Produced via immunoSEQ multiplex PCR; TCRdb's table is partial and in-frame only. The data show tens of thousands of clones, approximately 96% seen once. Per germline, CDR1 WSHSY and CDR2 SAAADI. Trimming cost V 3 bases and J 13 bases; bases outside gene matches: 2. This CDR3 has 11 amino acids. The sequence came from a human donor in good health. The chain uses TRBV10-2 and TRBJ1-4; 7 bases agree with TRBD1. Input material: T cells isolated from PBMCs. This CDR3 is CASSDGTVLFF. The CDR3 DNA follows: TGCGCCAGCAGTGATGGGACAGTACTGTTTTTT.